Listed here are 31 T cell receptor beta chains from one sample, sequenced in a study of siplizumab effects on memory and regulatory T cells. This table comes from immunoSEQ multiplex PCR, and its TCRdb copy is limited to in-frame clones, with some not included. The sample lists 90,000 to 130,000 clones; more than 90% were seen once. Sequenced material: CD4+ T cells sorted from blood. The source of these receptors is a human donor in good health.

The V call is TRBV7-9, the J call TRBJ2-1, with D hard to call. V was clipped by 8 bases and J by 0 bases, with 17 bases between them. Germline V gives CDR1 SEHNR, CDR2 FQNEAQ (reference sequence). The CDR3 spans 16 residues. For the CDR3, the DNA is TGTGCCAGCCTTGATTTCGGACGGAGCTCCTACAATGAGCAGTTCTTC. This encodes CASLDFGRSSYNEQFF.

A single count supports this clone. This chain uses TRBV5-6 with TRBJ2-7, with D possibly TRBD2 on 7 matching bases. Germline V gives CDR1 SGHDT, CDR2 YYEEEE. Trimming took 6 bases from V and 4 from J, leaving 20 bases between them. CDR3 length equals 15 residues. CDR3 DNA: TGTGCCAGCACCCAGAGGGGGGGGCATTTTTACGAGCAGTACTTC. Its translation: CASTQRGGHFYEQYF.

The chain uses TRBV21-1 and TRBJ1-5; TRBD1 is the table's D call and was not checked against the DNA. TRBV21-1 is a pseudogene. This CDR3 is built from 14 residues. CDR3 protein: CASREPGTPPPQHF. For the CDR3, the DNA is TGTGCCAGCAGGGAACCCGGGACACCCCCGCCCCAGCATTTT.

The chain is built from TRBV7-2 and TRBJ1-1; no clear D. CDR3 length: 13 residues. CDR1 and CDR2 (germline): SGHTA, FQGNSA. Between the trimmed V and J ends, which lost 1 base and 7 bases, there was a span of 10 bases. CDR3 DNA: TGTGCCAGCAGCTTAGAGCGGACCCGTGAAGCTTTCTTT. Residues: CASSLERTREAFF.

The chain couples TRBV9 to TRBJ2-3, with 11 bases matching TRBD2. The CDR3 is 16 residues long. The germline gives CDR1 SGDLS, CDR2 YYNGEE. Trimming at V came to 4 bases and at J to 2 bases, leaving 6 bases not matched to a gene. This CDR3 reads CASSFLSGGATDTQYF. The CDR3 DNA sequence: TGTGCCAGCAGCTTTCTTAGCGGGGGGGCCACAGATACGCAGTATTTT. Variable domain in full (rest from reference TRBV9 and TRBJ2-3): DSGVTQTPKHLITATGQRVTLRCSPRSGDLSVYWYQQSLDQGLQFLIQYYNGEERAKGNILERFSAQQFPDLHSELNLSSLELGDSALYFCASSFLSGGATDTQYFGPGTRLTVL.

The chain joins TRBV9 to TRBJ1-1; maybe TRBD1 (5 bases). Germline V lookup: CDR1 SGDLS, CDR2 YYNGEE. V lost 0 bases and J lost 5, with 17 bases in between. There are 16 residues in the CDR3. The CDR3, as DNA: TGTGCCAGCAGCGTAGGAGAGGGCCAGGGAAGAACTGAAGCTTTCTTT. It yields the protein CASSVGEGQGRTEAFF.

The chain is built from TRBV7-8 and TRBJ1-6, with TRBD1 matching over 7 bases. CDR3 length equals 14 residues. CDR1 is SGHVS and CDR2 is FQNEAQ in the germline V gene. V was clipped by 4 bases and J by 8 bases; unmatched bases: 5. CDR3 DNA: TGTGCCAGCAGCTCGGACAGGCGTGATTCACCCCTCCACTTT. It codes for CASSSDRRDSPLHF.

The rearrangement joins TRBV5-4 to TRBJ1-2; maybe TRBD1 (5 bases). Germline CDR1 and CDR2: SGHNT and YYREEE (reference sequence). Trimming pared 4 bases from V and 5 bases from J, leaving 12 bases between. The CDR3 is made up of 13 amino acids. The CDR3 region is CASSPTASYGYTF. The CDR3 DNA reads as TGTGCCAGCAGCCCGACAGCGTCATATGGCTACACCTTC.

The genes are TRBV5-6 and TRBJ1-2; tentatively, D is TRBD1 (6 bases). Trimming cost V 4 bases and J 1 base, with 11 bases left between them. There are 14 residues in the CDR3. In germline, CDR1 is SGHDT, CDR2 YYEEEE. The CDR3 loop is CASSPGHLNYGYTF. The CDR3 DNA sequence: TGTGCCAGCAGCCCGGGACACCTTAACTATGGCTACACCTTC.

The chain has TRBV7-2 and TRBJ1-4; no clear D gene. Germline CDR1 is SGHTA and CDR2 is FQGNSA. The CDR3 has 14 residues. Trimming left V 5 bases short and J 0 bases short, with 7 bases between. CDR3 amino acids: CASSPTATNEKLFF. The DNA for the CDR3 is TGTGCCAGCAGCCCTACTGCAACTAATGAAAAACTGTTTTTT.

In its sample, this clone was seen once. V gene TRBV5-1 combines with J gene TRBJ1-1; D might be TRBD1 (5 bases). Germline CDR1 reads SGHRS; CDR2 reads YFSETQ. This CDR3 region has 14 residues. Trimming cost V 0 bases and J 4 bases, with 10 bases left between them. CDR3 region: CASSLDQGGTEAFF. The CDR3, as DNA: TGCGCCAGCAGCTTGGATCAGGGAGGCACTGAAGCTTTCTTT.

This chain joins TRBV15 and TRBJ1-2; D is unclear. V shed 4 bases and J shed 7 bases, with 10 bases lying between them. Germline V gene lookup returns CDR1 LNHNV and CDR2 YYDKDF (reference sequence). This CDR3 comprises 12 residues. CDR3 sequence (DNA): TGTGCCACCAGCATCCCTTCAGGTGGCTACACCTTC. This sequence encodes CATSIPSGGYTF.

The rearrangement uses TRBV5-6 and TRBJ2-3; TRBD2 matches 8 bases. Germline V gene data show CDR1 as SGHDT and CDR2 as YYEEEE. V was pared by 3 bases and J by 0 bases, with 6 bases of the junction left unmatched. The CDR3 consists of 16 residues. The CDR3 bases are TGTGCCAGCAGCTACCGGACTAGCTCCAGCACAGATACGCAGTATTTT. Translating it yields CASSYRTSSSTDTQYF.

This clone was counted only a few times. The chain uses TRBV18 and TRBJ1-3; 9 nucleotides match TRBD1. Germline V gene lookup returns CDR1 KGHSH and CDR2 LQKENI. The CDR3 covers 16 residues. The V gene end was trimmed by 3 bases and the J gene end by 4 bases; junction bases not matched to a gene: 7. This chain's CDR3 is CASSPAGTGIGNTIYF. The CDR3 nucleotides read TGTGCCAGCTCACCCGCCGGGACAGGGATCGGAAACACCATATATTTT.

The J gene is TRBJ2-7, the V gene TRBV6-5; D may be TRBD1 (6 bases). The CDR3 extends over 15 amino acids. Germline loops: CDR1 MNHEY, CDR2 SVGAGI. V dropped 0 bases and J dropped 2 bases, with 11 bases sitting between them. For the CDR3, the DNA is TGTGCCAGCAGTTACTCCCCCAGGGGACCCTACGAGCAGTACTTC. Translation: CASSYSPRGPYEQYF.

J is TRBJ2-1 and V is TRBV4-1, with D uncertain. The germline gives CDR1 MGHRA, CDR2 YSYEKL. CDR3 size: 14 residues. V gave up 0 bases and J gave up 9 bases, with 12 bases separating them. CDR3 sequence (DNA): TGCGCCAGCAGCCAAGATCGGGTAGCTCCTGAGCAGTTCTTC. Protein product: CASSQDRVAPEQFF.

The rearrangement uses TRBV10-3 and TRBJ2-4, with TRBD2 identical over 7 bases. The CDR3 sequence is 13 residues long. The germline CDR1 and CDR2 sequences are ENHRY and SYGVKD. J was trimmed by 6 bases and V by 2 bases; bases with no gene match: 1. The CDR3 spells CAISEREVNIQYF. The CDR3 DNA sequence: TGTGCCATCAGTGAGCGGGAGGTAAACATTCAGTACTTC.

The chain uses TRBV29-1 and TRBJ2-1; D could derive from TRBD1 or TRBD2 (6 bases each). Germline V gene sequence: CDR1 SQVTM, CDR2 ANQGSEA. CDR3 length: 17 amino acids. Trimming took 4 bases from V and 0 from J, leaving 19 bases between them. The CDR3 sequence is CSVAGARRASSYNEQFF. The CDR3 nucleotides are TGCAGCGTTGCGGGGGCCCGCAGAGCTAGCTCCTACAATGAGCAGTTCTTC.

The chain links TRBV6-1 to TRBJ1-3; no clear D. CDR1 is MNHNS, CDR2 SASEGT, per germline. CDR3 size: 14 residues. The V end lost 4 bases, the J end lost 5 bases, and 12 bases lay between the germline ends. DNA of the CDR3: TGTGCCAGCAGTGCACACATGGCGAGAAACACCATATATTTT. It yields the protein CASSAHMARNTIYF.

The V and J genes are TRBV27 and TRBJ1-3; tentative D call: TRBD1 (6 bases). Germline lookup yields CDR1 MNHEY and CDR2 SMNVEV (reference sequence). This CDR3 is 15 amino acids long. Trimming stripped 3 bases from V and 1 base from J, with 10 bases between. The CDR3 is CASSFQGRSGNTIYF. The CDR3 DNA reads as TGTGCCAGCAGTTTTCAGGGGAGGTCTGGAAACACCATATATTTT.

The rearrangement uses TRBV5-5 and TRBJ1-1; D call uncertain. This CDR3 comprises 15 residues. Germline loops: CDR1 SGHKS, CDR2 YYEKEE (reference sequence). V gave up 4 bases and J gave up 4 bases, with 17 bases separating them. CDR3 residues: CASSPAGHLGTEAFF. CDR3 sequence (DNA): TGTGCCAGCAGCCCCGCTGGCCATTTGGGCACTGAAGCTTTCTTT.

V usage is TRBV27 and J usage is TRBJ2-1; 7 nucleotides match TRBD1. Unmatched junction bases numbered 5, after V lost 7 bases and J lost 11 bases. The CDR3 has 11 amino acids. Looked up from germline, CDR1 is MNHEY and CDR2 is SMNVEV (reference sequence). The DNA for the CDR3 is TGTGCCAGCACCCGACAGGGTAAGCAGTTCTTC. Its protein is CASTRQGKQFF.

This rearrangement joins TRBV6-1 to TRBJ1-1, with D possibly TRBD1 on 5 matching bases. Trimming took off 4 bases at V and 0 bases at J, with 9 bases between the two ends. This CDR3 comprises 14 residues. The germline V gene has CDR1 MNHNS and CDR2 SASEGT. In DNA form, the CDR3 reads TGTGCCAGCAGTGTGGGGACCGTGAACACTGAAGCTTTCTTT. Translated: CASSVGTVNTEAFF.

The chain carries TRBV19 and TRBJ1-2, with a tentative D call TRBD1 (5 bases). The CDR3 is 14 residues long. Germline V gene lookup returns CDR1 LNHDA and CDR2 SQIVND (reference sequence). Trimming removed 4 bases at V and 4 bases at J, with 13 bases between. CDR3 bases: TGTGCCAGTAGTACCCGAGGGGAGTCCTATGGCTACACCTTC. Translated: CASSTRGESYGYTF.

V gene TRBV27 combines with J gene TRBJ1-5; no reliable D call. V was clipped by 5 bases and J by 11 bases, with 16 bases between them. This CDR3 region has 13 residues. CDR1 is MNHEY, CDR2 SMNVEV, per germline (reference sequence). CDR3 sequence reads: CASSRTLYSAQHF. Here the CDR3 DNA reads TGTGCCAGCAGTCGGACGCTGTATTCGGCCCAGCATTTT.

The chain links TRBV2 to TRBJ1-1; no clear D gene. CDR1 and CDR2 (germline): SNHLY, FYNNEI. Deletions cut 2 bases from V and 0 bases from J, with 13 bases between. The CDR3 has 16 amino acids. This CDR3 reads CASSENFIRLNTEAFF. The CDR3, as DNA: TGTGCCAGCAGTGAAAACTTTATAAGACTGAACACTGAAGCTTTCTTT.

The chain uses TRBV7-2 and TRBJ2-3; TRBD2 is a possible D gene (6 bases). The CDR3 has 16 residues. The germline gives CDR1 SGHTA, CDR2 FQGNSA. Between the trimmed V and J ends, which lost 7 bases and 2 bases, there was a span of 19 bases. In DNA, the CDR3 is TGTGCCAGCAACCATGGGGGGTCAACTTTCACAGATACGCAGTATTTT. Its translation: CASNHGGSTFTDTQYF.

This CDR3 is CASSLRQGYTGELFF. In nucleotides, the CDR3 is TGTGCCAGCAGCTTGCGACAGGGTTACACCGGGGAGCTGTTTTTT. V gene TRBV7-9 combines with J gene TRBJ2-2; 7 nucleotides line up with TRBD1. V lost 3 bases, J lost 3 bases, and 4 bases stayed unmatched. This CDR3 comprises 15 residues. Germline values: CDR1 SEHNR, CDR2 FQNEAQ (reference sequence).

The chain combines TRBV4-1 with TRBJ1-3; D gene uncertain. Germline CDR1 MGHRA, CDR2 YSYEKL. Trimming shortened V by 0 bases and J by 4 bases, and 4 bases separated the two germline ends. The CDR3 has 13 residues. In nucleotides, the CDR3 is TGCGCCAGCAGCCAAGAGCGGGGAAACACCATATATTTT. It yields the protein CASSQERGNTIYF.

The V and J genes are TRBV5-1 and TRBJ1-4; TRBD1 is a possible D gene (5 bases). CDR3 length: 15 residues. With 4 bases removed from V and 0 bases from J, the gap between germline ends came to 10 bases. Germline values: CDR1 SGHRS, CDR2 YFSETQ. The CDR3 nucleotides read TGCGCCAGCAGCCCGACAGCTGCAACTAATGAAAAACTGTTTTTT. This codes for CASSPTAATNEKLFF.

This clone came up a few times. The rearrangement links TRBV7-7 to TRBJ1-1; 7 nucleotides match TRBD1. The CDR3 consists of 18 residues. Germline CDR1 is SSHAT and CDR2 is FNYEAQ (reference sequence). The V gene end was trimmed by 1 base and the J gene end by 0 bases; junction bases not matched to a gene: 11. Here the CDR3 DNA reads TGTGCCAGCAGCTTAGTCCCAGGGGGTAATGCCTTGAACACTGAAGCTTTCTTT. Its translation is CASSLVPGGNALNTEAFF.